This entry lists 30 T cell receptor beta chains sequenced from one sample in a study of Ad26.COV2.S vaccination and SARS-CoV-2 variants. The treatment was: roughly 19 received Ad26.COV2.S at low or high dose, single or two shots; 5 received placebo; per-sample allocation not given. The samples were gathered on day 63 after the first injection of vaccine or placebo. Sequenced by immunoSEQ multiplex PCR; TCRdb stores in-frame clones only, minus some. The profile shows about 680,000 clones, roughly nine tenths of them singletons. This specimen consisted of peripheral blood, obtained in a trial of Ad26.COV2.S vaccine versus placebo. These receptors originate from a person aged 18-65 years who received the Ad26.COV2.S COVID-19 vaccine or a placebo.

The chain uses TRBV18 and TRBJ1-5, with D perhaps TRBD1 (6 bases). V lost 2 bases and J lost 0, with 11 bases in between. CDR1 and CDR2 from the germline V gene are KGHSH and LQKENI. This CDR3 is built from 16 residues. The CDR3 DNA follows: TGTGCCAGCTCACCAGGGGGCTCCCTTAGCAATCAGCCCCAGCATTTT. Its protein product is CASSPGGSLSNQPQHF.

The CDR3 is CASSSYNIYNEQFF. The CDR3 DNA reads TGTGCCAGTAGTAGTTACAACATCTACAATGAGCAGTTCTTC. The chain is built from TRBV19 and TRBJ2-1; unclear D gene. V lost 4 bases and J lost 3, with 10 bases in between. CDR1 is LNHDA and CDR2 is SQIVND in the germline V gene (reference sequence). This CDR3 has 14 amino acids.

V and J are TRBV12-3 or TRBV12-4 and TRBJ2-5; unclear D gene. The CDR3 spans 13 residues. Trimming took 5 bases from V and 5 from J, leaving 12 bases between them. CDR3 DNA sequence: TGTGCCAGCAGTAGGACCATCCGGGAGACCCAGTACTTC. It yields the protein CASSRTIRETQYF.

The V and J genes are TRBV5-1 and TRBJ1-4; D remains unclear. The CDR3 has 13 amino acids. V was clipped by 6 bases and J by 4 bases, with 10 bases between them. Germline V gives CDR1 SGHRS, CDR2 YFSETQ. CDR3 region: CASKGGVNEKLFF. The CDR3 nucleotides read TGCGCCAGCAAGGGCGGTGTTAATGAAAAACTGTTTTTT.

The chain has TRBV10-3 and TRBJ2-7; TRBD1 matches at 8 bases. Germline V CDR1 and CDR2: ENHRY, SYGVKD. With 3 bases clipped from V and 5 bases from J, the junction kept 6 bases outside the gene matches. The length of the CDR3 is 14 residues. The CDR3 region has the DNA TGTGCCATCAGTGAACGGACAGGGAGCCACGAGCAGTACTTC. Residues: CAISERTGSHEQYF.

This clone has just one count. This sequence joins TRBV11-2 and TRBJ2-7, with 11 bases lining up with TRBD2. The CDR3 runs 20 residues. The ends lost 0 bases at V and 2 bases at J; junction bases unmatched: 15. In germline, CDR1 is SGHAT, CDR2 FQNNGV. The DNA for the CDR3 is TGTGCCAGCAGCTTAGAGGTAGCGGTCCTAGCGGGGGGTTGGCCCTACGAGCAGTACTTC. Encoded protein: CASSLEVAVLAGGWPYEQYF.

In regard to this clone: The same CDR3 arises from other DNA sequences in this sample as well. The genes are TRBV5-1 and TRBJ2-7, with D perhaps being TRBD1 or TRBD2 (5 bases each). CDR1 and CDR2 (germline): SGHRS, YFSETQ. V was cut by 4 bases and J by 0 bases, with 8 bases left in between. This CDR3 is 13 amino acids long. The CDR3 is CASSEGSSYEQYF. The CDR3 coding sequence is TGCGCCAGCAGCGAGGGGTCCTCCTACGAGCAGTACTTC.

The chain recombines TRBV6-5 with TRBJ1-1; no clear D gene. Trimming removed 10 bases from V and 0 bases from J, with 6 bases in between. The CDR3 is made up of 11 amino acids. Germline V gives CDR1 MNHEY, CDR2 SVGAGI. The CDR3 sequence is CATQLNTEAFF. CDR3 coding DNA: TGTGCCACACAGCTGAACACTGAAGCTTTCTTT.

The chain joins TRBV6-6 to TRBJ2-5; no clear D gene. This CDR3 region has 14 residues. V was clipped by 5 bases and J by 1 base, with 11 bases between them. CDR1 is MNHNY, CDR2 SVGAGI, per germline (reference sequence). The CDR3 DNA follows: TGTGCCAGCAGTCGGACGGAAATCCAAGAGACCCAGTACTTC. It encodes CASSRTEIQETQYF.

CDR3 protein: CASSQDERFQETQYF. As DNA, the CDR3 is TGCGCCAGCAGCCAAGATGAGCGGTTTCAAGAGACCCAGTACTTC. The V call is TRBV4-1, the J call TRBJ2-5; a weak D match, TRBD2 (5 bases). V lost 0 bases to trimming and J lost 2 bases, with 10 bases between them. Per germline, CDR1 MGHRA and CDR2 YSYEKL. The CDR3 totals 15 residues.

The CDR3 DNA reads TGTGCCAGCAGTTACCGGCAGGGAACAGATACGCAGTATTTT. Translated: CASSYRQGTDTQYF. This chain uses TRBV6-6 with TRBJ2-3, with a tentative D call TRBD1 (5 bases). The CDR3 extends over 14 amino acids. Deletions cut 2 bases from V and 3 bases from J, with 9 bases between. The germline V gene encodes CDR1 MNHNY and CDR2 SVGAGI (reference sequence).

The chain links TRBV27 to TRBJ1-5; D is perhaps TRBD1 (6 bases). The CDR3 is made up of 15 amino acids. Trimming cost V 2 bases and J 3 bases, with 11 bases left between them. CDR1 is MNHEY and CDR2 is SMNVEV in the germline V gene (reference sequence). In nucleotides, the CDR3 is TGTGCCAGCAGTTTAGCGGCAGGGGTCAATCAGCCCCAGCATTTT. It translates to CASSLAAGVNQPQHF.

The V gene is TRBV6-6, the J gene TRBJ2-3, with 9 bases aligning to TRBD1. The germline CDR1 and CDR2 sequences are MNHNY and SVGAGI (reference sequence). CDR3 size: 15 residues. V trimming: 6 bases; J trimming: 5 bases; junction bases outside the gene matches: 9. CDR3 bases: TGTGCCAGCAGCTCGGGGACAGGGTGGTTAGATACGCAGTATTTT. It translates to CASSSGTGWLDTQYF.

The CDR3 reads CASSYSPGGPREQYF. The CDR3 DNA follows: TGTGCCAGCAGTTACTCACCGGGAGGGCCTCGGGAGCAGTACTTC. V usage is TRBV6-5 and J usage is TRBJ2-7, with 8 bases aligning to TRBD2. Germline-derived CDR1 and CDR2 are MNHEY and SVGAGI. The CDR3 spans 15 residues. V was clipped by 0 bases and J by 7 bases; unmatched bases: 8.

As for this clone: In the same sample, other DNA sequences code for this CDR3. The chain recombines TRBV5-6 with TRBJ1-2; D is uncertain. The CDR3 covers 11 residues. Trimming took off 4 bases at V and 4 bases at J, with 5 bases between the two ends. Germline values: CDR1 SGHDT, CDR2 YYEEEE. In DNA form, the CDR3 reads TGTGCCAGCAGCCCGGGCTATGGCTACACCTTC. Amino acids: CASSPGYGYTF.

The chain couples TRBV19 to TRBJ2-1; 7 positions agree with TRBD2. CDR3 size: 15 residues. From germline, CDR1 is LNHDA and CDR2 SQIVND (reference sequence). The ends lost 4 bases at V and 2 bases at J; junction bases unmatched: 5. The CDR3 protein is CASSTTSAPYNEQFF. CDR3 DNA sequence: TGTGCCAGTAGTACCACTAGCGCCCCCTACAATGAGCAGTTCTTC.

CDR3 sequence reads: CASSPQGVYEQYF. For the CDR3, the DNA is TGTGCCAGCAGTCCCCAGGGGGTCTACGAGCAGTACTTC. V gene TRBV6-2 or TRBV6-3 combines with J gene TRBJ2-7; 7 bases map to TRBD1. The CDR3 is 13 residues long. Germline CDR1 MNHEY, CDR2 SVGEGT. J gave up 3 bases and V 5 bases, and 4 bases lay outside the gene matches.

As for this clone: The sample carries other DNA sequences with the same CDR3. The gene calls are TRBV6-5 and TRBJ1-1; D perhaps matches TRBD1 (6 bases). The length of the CDR3 is 13 residues. The V end lost 6 bases, the J end lost 4 bases, and 12 bases lay between the germline ends. Per the germline V gene, CDR1 is MNHEY and CDR2 is SVGAGI. The CDR3 region has the DNA TGTGCCAGCAGCCTACAGGGCTTCACTGAAGCTTTCTTT. This codes for CASSLQGFTEAFF.

As for this clone: Other DNA sequences within the sample encode an identical CDR3. The chain couples TRBV24-1 to TRBJ1-5, with D hard to call. The V and J ends lost 3 bases and 4 bases respectively, with 3 bases between them. Germline CDR1 and CDR2: KGHDR and SFDVKD. The CDR3 loop spans 12 amino acids. The CDR3 region is CATSDINQPQHF. CDR3 nucleotide sequence: TGTGCCACCAGTGATATAAATCAGCCCCAGCATTTT.

The J gene is TRBJ2-7, the V gene TRBV4-2; D might be TRBD2 (7 bases). V lost 0 bases and J 0 bases, leaving 9 bases between the germline ends. CDR3 length: 15 amino acids. CDR1 is LGHNA, CDR2 YNFKEQ, per germline. CDR3 DNA sequence: TGTGCCAGCAGCCAAGAGCGGGGGCCCTCCTACGAGCAGTACTTC. Translating gives CASSQERGPSYEQYF.

This clone was picked up one time. CDR3 nucleotide sequence: TGTGCCAGCAGTGAACTAGGGATGGCAGCGACCTACGAGCAGTACTTC. Its protein is CASSELGMAATYEQYF. The gene calls are TRBV25-1 and TRBJ2-7; D is ambiguous. The CDR3 spans 16 residues. V was cut by 2 bases and J by 2 bases, with 16 bases left in between. The germline V gene has CDR1 MGHDK and CDR2 SYGVNS.

The DNA of the CDR3 is TGTGCCAGCAGTTTAAAGCACAGGTCCTACGAGCAGTACTTC. It yields the protein CASSLKHRSYEQYF. The chain joins TRBV27 to TRBJ2-7; tentatively, D is TRBD1 (5 bases). CDR1 is MNHEY, CDR2 SMNVEV, per germline (reference sequence). The CDR3 covers 14 residues. V was pared by 2 bases and J by 1 base, with 9 bases between.

The V gene is TRBV12-3 or TRBV12-4, the J gene TRBJ2-3; no clear D. The CDR3 spans 12 residues. V dropped 7 bases and J dropped 1 base, with 6 bases sitting between them. CDR3: CASTGRTDTQYF. CDR3 DNA sequence: TGTGCCAGCACGGGCCGCACAGATACGCAGTATTTT.

The chain employs TRBV6-5 and TRBJ2-2; no reliable D call. CDR1 MNHEY and CDR2 SVGAGI come from the germline V gene. CDR3 size: 12 residues. The CDR3 loop reads CAGGSNTGELFF. The CDR3 DNA reads TGTGCAGGTGGATCGAACACCGGGGAGCTGTTTTTT.

V usage is TRBV27 and J usage is TRBJ2-1; 8 positions agree with TRBD2. Germline CDR1 and CDR2: MNHEY and SMNVEV (reference sequence). V lost 6 bases and J lost 9; bases outside the gene matches: 13. CDR3 length: 15 amino acids. The CDR3 protein is CASRDVAGPGPEQFF. The CDR3 DNA follows: TGTGCCAGCAGGGACGTAGCGGGGCCCGGACCTGAGCAGTTCTTC.

The chain employs TRBV7-2 and TRBJ2-2; D ambiguous. The CDR3 extends over 13 amino acids. Trimming took 3 bases from V and 4 from J, leaving 6 bases between them. Germline-derived CDR1 and CDR2 are SGHTA and FQGNSA. CDR3 region: CASSFPGTGELFF. Here the CDR3 DNA reads TGTGCCAGCAGCTTTCCCGGCACCGGGGAGCTGTTTTTT.

The chain joins TRBV6-5 to TRBJ2-6, with D unresolved. The V end was cut by 6 bases, the J end by 1 base, with 7 bases between. The CDR3 runs to 14 residues. From germline, CDR1 is MNHEY and CDR2 SVGAGI. Here the CDR3 reads CASRPESGANVLTF. The CDR3 nucleotides read TGTGCCAGCAGACCGGAGTCTGGGGCCAACGTCCTGACTTTC.

This clone has only one observation. J is TRBJ1-4 and V is TRBV2, with 10 bases fitting TRBD1. V lost 7 bases, J lost 0 bases, and 5 bases stayed unmatched. The CDR3 covers 16 residues. The germline gives CDR1 SNHLY, CDR2 FYNNEI. In DNA form, the CDR3 reads TGTGCCAGCATCGGGACAGGGGCATCAACTAATGAAAAACTGTTTTTT. This gives the protein CASIGTGASTNEKLFF.

V and J are TRBV7-8 and TRBJ1-2; 7 positions match TRBD1. CDR1 is SGHVS, CDR2 FQNEAQ, per germline. The CDR3 contains 14 residues. The ends lost 5 bases at V and 3 bases at J; junction bases unmatched: 6. CDR3 in amino acids: CASSATGADYGYTF. The CDR3 DNA follows: TGTGCCAGCAGCGCTACAGGGGCCGACTATGGCTACACCTTC.

The chain has TRBV3-1 (or the pseudogene TRBV3-2) and TRBJ1-3, with D hard to call. CDR1 is LGHDT and CDR2 is YNNKEL in the germline V gene (reference sequence). CDR3 length equals 14 residues. Trimming pared 3 bases from V and 2 bases from J, leaving 8 bases between. The DNA of the CDR3 is TGTGCCAGCAGCCAGGTTCCAGCTGGAAACACCATATATTTT. Translated: CASSQVPAGNTIYF.